These T cell receptor beta chains were read from a single sample in a study of beta chain features in type 1 diabetes. Only in-frame clones appear in the TCRdb table, and some are missing; sequencing was by immunoSEQ multiplex PCR. Of about 230,000 clones listed, around 16% were seen once; the top ten hold approximately 0.086%. Sequencing was done on a sample of naive CD4+ T cells from blood. The receptors were gathered from a man younger than 45 with type 1 diabetes. Each CDR3 is given with its conserved first and last residue. A D gene is named only where the DNA matches it firmly. A clone size is listed for some rows: how often the clone was seen (once, few, many), or a class if it is expanded.

J	size	D	V	CDR3	DNA
TRBJ2-7	few	-	TRBV10-3	CAISVSGTNEQYF	TGTGCCATCAGCGTCTCCGGGACGAACGAGCAGTACTTC
TRBJ2-5	-	-	TRBV10-3	CAISGGNKETQYF	TGTGCCATCAGTGGCGGGAACAAAGAGACCCAGTACTTC
TRBJ2-7	-	-	TRBV4-1	CASSQYRGASFYEQYF	TGCGCCAGCAGCCAATATCGAGGGGCCTCTTTCTACGAGCAGTACTTC
TRBJ2-1	-	-	TRBV15	CATSPDRWNEQFF	TGTGCCACCAGTCCTGACAGGTGGAATGAGCAGTTCTTC
TRBJ2-1	few	-	TRBV30	CACRLGYNEQFF	TGTGCCTGCCGACTGGGCTACAATGAGCAGTTCTTC
TRBJ2-5	-	TRBD1	TRBV7-9	CASSGQAAGETQYF	TGTGCCAGCAGCGGACAGGCGGCAGGAGAGACCCAGTACTTC
TRBJ2-1	few	-	TRBV7-9	CASTFRPQAYNEQFF	TGTGCCAGCACATTCCGTCCCCAAGCCTACAATGAGCAGTTCTTC
TRBJ2-7	-	-	TRBV27	CASSLKGNSYEQYF	TGTGCCAGCAGTTTAAAAGGGAACTCCTACGAGCAGTACTTC
TRBJ2-1	-	TRBD1	TRBV4-3	CASSQGTGAGNEQFF	TGCGCCAGCAGCCAAGGGACAGGGGCCGGCAATGAGCAGTTCTTC
TRBJ1-2	few	-	TRBV5-1	CASSLGGGGGYTF	TGCGCCAGCAGCTTGGGAGGAGGAGGAGGCTACACCTTC
TRBJ2-7	-	TRBD2	TRBV5-1	CASKTGTSSYEQYF	TGCGCCAGTAAGACCGGGACTAGCTCCTACGAGCAGTACTTC
TRBJ2-7	few	-	TRBV5-1	CASSLGAGSSYEQYF	TGCGCCAGCAGCTTGGGCGCAGGGAGCTCCTACGAGCAGTACTTC
TRBJ2-5	-	-	TRBV7-2	CASSFYGKETQYF	TGTGCCAGCAGCTTTTACGGAAAAGAGACCCAGTACTTC
TRBJ1-2	-	-	TRBV30	CAWSWDSYGYTF	TGTGCCTGGAGTTGGGACTCCTATGGCTACACCTTC
TRBJ2-5	few	TRBD2	TRBV25-1	CASSLTGLAGATQYF	TGTGCCAGCAGTTTAACAGGACTAGCGGGAGCGACCCAGTACTTC
TRBJ2-5	-	TRBD1	TRBV6-1	CASLHTGTEETQYF	TGTGCCAGCCTTCATACCGGGACAGAAGAGACCCAGTACTTC
TRBJ2-2	few	TRBD2	TRBV14	CASRRGLANTGELFF	TGTGCCAGCAGAAGGGGACTAGCGAACACCGGGGAGCTGTTTTTT
TRBJ2-3	few	-	TRBV5-1	CASSLEGDTQYF	TGCGCCAGCAGCTTGGAGGGGGATACGCAGTATTTT
TRBJ1-4	-	TRBD1	TRBV7-9	CASSPRTGQLNGELFF	TGTGCCAGCAGCCCCCGGACAGGGCAACTAAACGGGGAACTGTTTTTT
TRBJ1-2	few	-	TRBV5-6	CASSSPRSYTF	TGTGCCAGCAGCTCCCCTCGGAGCTACACCTTC
TRBJ2-1	-	TRBD1	TRBV27	CASSPRTGGRNEQFF	TGTGCCAGCAGTCCTCGGACAGGGGGTCGGAATGAGCAGTTCTTC
TRBJ2-7	-	-	TRBV4-1	CASSLHSSYEQYF	TGCGCCAGCAGCCTACACAGCTCCTACGAGCAGTACTTC
TRBJ2-3	-	-	TRBV9	CASSVGMIGPTQYF	TGTGCCAGCAGCGTAGGAATGATAGGGCCCACGCAGTATTTT
TRBJ2-7	-	-	TRBV30	CAWRQRPSSYEQYF	TGTGCCTGGAGGCAGCGGCCTAGCTCCTACGAGCAGTACTTC
TRBJ2-2	-	-	TRBV2	CASSESWLAHGELFF	TGTGCCAGCAGTGAAAGCTGGTTAGCGCACGGGGAGCTGTTTTTT
TRBJ2-7	-	-	TRBV10-3	CAIQGGSYEQYF	TGTGCCATCCAGGGCGGCTCCTACGAGCAGTACTTC
TRBJ2-7	-	TRBD2	TRBV7-2	CASSLTVAGIYEQYF	TGTGCCAGCAGCCTTACGGTAGCGGGAATCTACGAGCAGTACTTC
TRBJ2-7	-	TRBD1	TRBV27	CASRTPGQGYEQYF	TGTGCCAGCAGAACCCCGGGACAGGGATACGAGCAGTACTTC
TRBJ2-7	-	TRBD1	TRBV10-1	CASRPGQGNDEQYF	TGCGCCAGCAGACCGGGACAGGGTAACGACGAGCAGTACTTC
TRBJ2-3	-	TRBD2	TRBV7-9	CASSLAGGRATDTQYF	TGTGCCAGCAGCTTAGCCGGCGGGAGGGCCACAGATACGCAGTATTTT
TRBJ2-3	few	-	TRBV7-7	CASSLDRLSTDTQYF	TGTGCTAGCAGCCTCGACAGGCTTAGCACAGATACGCAGTATTTT
TRBJ2-1	few	-	TRBV29-1	CSQRESSYNEQFF	TGCAGCCAGCGCGAGAGCTCCTACAATGAGCAGTTCTTC
TRBJ1-2	-	-	TRBV13	CASSFGLLPAGYTF	TGTGCCAGCAGCTTCGGCCTACTACCAGCTGGCTACACCTTC
TRBJ2-5	few	-	TRBV7-3	CASSPIGAEETQYF	TGTGCCAGCAGCCCCATCGGGGCGGAAGAGACCCAGTACTTC
TRBJ2-5	-	-	TRBV29-1	CSVEVGRETQYF	TGCAGCGTTGAAGTCGGCCGAGAGACCCAGTACTTC
TRBJ2-1	few	TRBD2	TRBV6-6	CASRTSATYNEQFF	TGTGCCAGCAGAACTAGCGCGACCTACAATGAGCAGTTCTTC
TRBJ1-5	few	-	TRBV4-2	CASSQALPDSNQPQHF	TGTGCCAGCAGCCAAGCTCTCCCGGATAGCAATCAGCCCCAGCATTTT
TRBJ1-5	-	-	TRBV5-1	CASSLDSFRGNQPQHF	TGCGCCAGCAGCTTGGATTCGTTCAGGGGCAATCAGCCCCAGCATTTT
TRBJ2-5	few	-	TRBV4-2	CASSQDRLDQETQYF	TGTGCCAGCAGCCAAGATCGGCTAGACCAAGAGACCCAGTACTTC
TRBJ2-7	-	TRBD1	TRBV29-1	CSVGGQGIYEQYF	TGCAGCGTGGGGGGACAGGGGATCTACGAGCAGTACTTC
TRBJ2-5	-	-	TRBV29-1	CSATQGIETQYF	TGCAGCGCAACACAGGGAATCGAGACCCAGTACTTC
TRBJ2-6	few	-	TRBV6-5	CASSSAAASGANVLTF	TGTGCCAGCAGTTCCGCGGCGGCCTCTGGGGCCAACGTCCTGACTTTC
TRBJ1-1	-	-	TRBV5-1	CASSFQQGTHTEAFF	TGCGCCAGCAGCTTCCAACAGGGAACGCACACTGAAGCTTTCTTT
TRBJ2-3	-	TRBD2	TRBV5-4	CASSSRTSGSTDTQYF	TGTGCCAGCAGCTCGCGGACTAGCGGTAGCACAGATACGCAGTATTTT
TRBJ2-7	few	-	TRBV28	CASSFGGRPYEQYF	TGTGCCAGCAGTTTTGGCGGACGTCCCTACGAGCAGTACTTC
TRBJ2-1	few	-	TRBV28	CASSFPKGRSGNEQFF	TGTGCCAGCAGTTTCCCCAAGGGGAGATCTGGCAATGAGCAGTTCTTC
TRBJ2-7	-	-	TRBV25-1	CASKEDITYEQYF	TGTGCCAGCAAGGAAGACATTACCTACGAGCAGTACTTC
TRBJ2-5	-	-	TRBV6-1	CASSEISRETQYF	TGTGCCAGCAGTGAAATCTCCCGGGAGACCCAGTACTTC
TRBJ2-3	few	-	TRBV18	CASSLRQAAADTQYF	TGTGCCAGCTCCCTCAGACAGGCGGCTGCGGATACGCAGTATTTT
TRBJ2-3	-	TRBD2	TRBV5-1	CASTPSGLEVSDTQYF	TGCGCCAGCACCCCCTCGGGACTAGAGGTCTCTGATACGCAGTATTTT